The clone carrying this T cell receptor beta chain was seen ten or more times. Its antigen remains unknown. TCRdb called the 5' RACE reads again in MiXCR, with one record for every CDR3 protein. In the table there are some 130,000 distinct CDR3 sequences, approximately 6.3% of which are singletons. This CDR3 has 14 residues. Trimming took off 3 bases at V and 4 bases at J, with 9 bases between the two ends. The data derive from a study of T-cell memory formation after mild COVID-19. Study findings and constraints: Contracting clones localized mainly to CM and EM when CD4+ and mainly to EMRA when CD8+. Later expanders leaned toward CD4+, whereas clones contracting from day 15 to 85 were balanced CD4/CD8.

Sequencing input: PBMCs or a T cell subset sorted from them (not recorded which). This sequence originates from an adult woman who had mild COVID-19 (a few samples of this study predate the infection). Cell type and time point are not known. The chain uses TRBV12-3 or TRBV12-4 and TRBJ2-2, with a tentative D call TRBD1 (6 bases). The chain's CDR3 is CASSLNRVTGELFF. The CDR3 DNA reads TGTGCCAGCAGTTTGAACAGGGTCACCGGGGAGCTGTTTTTT.